This passage covers 27 T cell receptor beta chains from one sample sequenced in a study of cytotoxic CD8 clonotypes in ibrutinib-treated CLL. Measured with immunoSEQ multiplex PCR; TCRdb has only the in-frame clones, and not every one. The table lists about 330,000 clones, 67% of them singletons, with around 6.3% in the top ten. Material: PBMCs, obtained after 36 months of ibrutinib treatment. The receptors stem from a human donor with chronic lymphocytic leukemia.

The chain joins TRBV29-1 to TRBJ2-3, with TRBD2 as a possible D gene (6 bases). The CDR3 consists of 13 residues. V lost 5 bases and J 2 bases, leaving 11 bases between the germline ends. In germline, CDR1 is SQVTM, CDR2 ANQGSEA. The CDR3 bases are TGCAGCGTTTTTCTAGCGTACACAGATACGCAGTATTTT. Amino acid sequence: CSVFLAYTDTQYF.

The chain carries TRBV10-2 and TRBJ2-1, with D possibly being TRBD1 (5 bases). The CDR3 has 14 amino acids. Germline CDR1 is WSHSY and CDR2 is SAAADI. V was pared by 2 bases and J by 0 bases, with 5 bases between. The chain's CDR3 is CASSETGSYNEQFF. CDR3 coding DNA: TGCGCCAGCAGTGAGACAGGCTCCTACAATGAGCAGTTCTTC.

This chain joins TRBV6-5 and TRBJ2-7, with a weak D call TRBD2 (6 bases). In germline, CDR1 is MNHEY, CDR2 SVGAGI. The CDR3 has 15 amino acids. V lost 4 bases and J 6 bases, leaving 19 bases between the germline ends. The CDR3 DNA follows: TGTGCCAGCAGTTCTCGGTCCTCGGACGGGGGCGAGCAGTACTTC. Its protein product is CASSSRSSDGGEQYF.

This chain links TRBV15 with TRBJ2-1, with D unclear. V lost 8 bases and J 3 bases, leaving 17 bases between the germline ends. The CDR3 contains 15 residues. Germline CDR1 and CDR2: LNHNV and YYDKDF (reference sequence). CDR3 region: CATRGHDLFYNEQFF. DNA for the CDR3: TGTGCCACCCGCGGCCACGACCTTTTCTACAATGAGCAGTTCTTC.

The sample holds one count of this clone. The chain is built from TRBV29-1 and TRBJ1-1; D remains ambiguous. The CDR3 runs 13 residues. Germline V CDR1 and CDR2: SQVTM, ANQGSEA. The V and J ends lost 4 bases and 11 bases respectively, with 20 bases between them. For the CDR3, the DNA is TGCAGCGTTGTAGTAAGGGTCGAGGGCTACGCTTTCTTT. It specifies CSVVVRVEGYAFF.

The V and J genes are TRBV27 and TRBJ2-1, with 9 nucleotides matching TRBD2. Germline loops: CDR1 MNHEY, CDR2 SMNVEV (reference sequence). The CDR3 totals 13 residues. In DNA, the CDR3 is TGTGCAACAGTAGCGGGAGCATACAATGAGCAGTTCTTC. Protein: CATVAGAYNEQFF.

The gene calls are TRBV4-1 and TRBJ2-7, with D perhaps given as TRBD1 or TRBD2 (5 bases each). CDR1 is MGHRA, CDR2 YSYEKL, per germline. The length of the CDR3 is 15 residues. V was trimmed by 0 bases and J by 1 base, leaving 10 bases between them. This chain's CDR3 is CASSQEPGRSYEQYF. CDR3 coding DNA: TGCGCCAGCAGCCAAGAGCCGGGACGGTCCTACGAGCAGTACTTC.

The V and J genes are TRBV29-1 and TRBJ2-7, with TRBD1 matching 7 bases. This CDR3 spans 12 amino acids. Germline CDR1 reads SQVTM; CDR2 reads ANQGSEA. After removal of 7 bases from V and 7 bases from J, the junction contained 10 bases not matched to a gene. CDR3 nucleotides: TGCAGCGCCTCGACAGGGAATAGAGAGCAGTACTTC. This sequence encodes CSASTGNREQYF.

Turning to this clone: Other DNA sequences from this sample encode an identical CDR3 as well. The chain recombines TRBV7-2 with TRBJ2-7, with 8 nucleotides matching TRBD2. J gave up 1 base and V 2 bases, and 4 bases lay outside the gene matches. The CDR3 contains 15 residues. The germline V gene has CDR1 SGHTA and CDR2 FQGNSA. The DNA of the CDR3 is TGTGCCAGCAGCTTATTAGCGGGAAGTTCCTACGAGCAGTACTTC. The encoded protein is CASSLLAGSSYEQYF.

The chain is built from TRBV7-2 and TRBJ1-4; 8 bases agree with TRBD1. This CDR3 contains 19 residues. The V gene end was trimmed by 6 bases and the J gene end by 5 bases; junction bases not matched to a gene: 20. CDR1 and CDR2 from the germline V gene are SGHTA and FQGNSA. This CDR3 reads CASSRDRGGSNPGNEKLFF. The CDR3, as DNA: TGTGCCAGCAGTAGAGACAGGGGAGGAAGCAACCCGGGCAATGAAAAACTGTTTTTT.

The chain combines TRBV9 with TRBJ1-2; 7 bases map to TRBD1. V lost 0 bases and J lost 8; bases outside the gene matches: 7. Germline V gives CDR1 SGDLS, CDR2 YYNGEE. The CDR3 totals 14 residues. The CDR3: CASSVVGTAGGYTF. The CDR3, as DNA: TGTGCCAGCAGCGTAGTCGGGACAGCGGGCGGCTACACCTTC.

The V gene is TRBV7-6, the J gene TRBJ2-7, with D maybe TRBD2 (7 bases). Germline V gene data show CDR1 as SGHVS and CDR2 as FNYEAQ. With 5 bases removed from V and 4 bases from J, the gap between germline ends came to 18 bases. This CDR3 contains 15 residues. In nucleotides, the CDR3 is TGTGCCAGCAGCCCGGAACCGGGGAGGGGGTACGAGCAGTACTTC. This codes for CASSPEPGRGYEQYF.

The J gene is TRBJ1-2, the V gene TRBV7-8; no firm D call. This CDR3 has 15 residues. Germline V gene lookup returns CDR1 SGHVS and CDR2 FQNEAQ. Trimming left V 0 bases short and J 0 bases short, with 8 bases between. The CDR3 reads CASSLAGSTNYGYTF. The CDR3 nucleotides read TGTGCCAGCAGCTTAGCTGGCAGCACTAACTATGGCTACACCTTC.

The rearrangement joins TRBV28 to TRBJ2-5; 10 bases align to TRBD1. Per the germline V gene, CDR1 is MDHEN and CDR2 is SYDVKM. This CDR3 region has 15 residues. V gave up 6 bases and J gave up 0 bases; unmatched junction bases: 4. The CDR3 nucleotides read TGTGCCAGCAGGGGGACAGGGGTGTACCAAGAGACCCAGTACTTC. It yields the protein CASRGTGVYQETQYF.

V and J are TRBV5-4 and TRBJ1-2; TRBD1 agrees at 7 bases. The CDR3 is made up of 14 amino acids. The V gene end was trimmed by 5 bases and the J gene end by 4 bases; junction bases not matched to a gene: 8. Germline V gene lookup returns CDR1 SGHNT and CDR2 YYREEE (reference sequence). The CDR3 reads CASRAGTVGYGYTF. DNA of the CDR3: TGTGCCAGCAGGGCCGGGACAGTAGGCTATGGCTACACCTTC.

The CDR3 DNA sequence: TGTGCCAGCAGCCGACAGGGCCTGGGACTAGCGGAGGGGGTGACAGATACGCAGTATTTT. Translation gives CASSRQGLGLAEGVTDTQYF. The genes are TRBV28 and TRBJ2-3, with TRBD2 identical over 11 bases. Germline loops: CDR1 MDHEN, CDR2 SYDVKM. The ends lost 6 bases at V and 3 bases at J; junction bases unmatched: 20. The CDR3 consists of 20 residues. The full variable domain, rest sourced from reference TRBV28 and TRBJ2-3, is DVKVTQSSRYLVKRTGEKVFLECVQDMDHENMFWYRQDPGLGLRLIYFSYDVKMKEKGDIPEGYSVSREKKERFSLILESASTNQTSMYLCASSRQGLGLAEGVTDTQYFGPGTRLTVL.

The chain couples TRBV9 to TRBJ2-7; TRBD1 matches 8 bases. This CDR3 is built from 16 residues. J was trimmed by 2 bases and V by 0 bases; bases with no gene match: 7. The V gene's germline CDR1 is SGDLS and CDR2 YYNGEE. CDR3 nucleotide sequence: TGTGCCAGCAGCGTAGATCGGGACAGGTTTACCTACGAGCAGTACTTC. Amino acids: CASSVDRDRFTYEQYF.

The CDR3 here is CASSHRTGSYNEQFF. In DNA form, the CDR3 reads TGCGCCAGCAGCCACAGGACAGGGTCCTACAATGAGCAGTTCTTC. The genes are TRBV4-3 and TRBJ2-1; 8 bases are a match to TRBD1. V was pared by 3 bases and J by 1 base, with 2 bases of the junction left unmatched. The CDR3 length is 15 residues. Germline V lookup: CDR1 LGHNA, CDR2 YSLEER.

The chain joins TRBV9 to TRBJ2-2, with 8 bases fitting TRBD1. Germline assignment: CDR1 SGDLS and CDR2 YYNGEE. The CDR3 has 16 amino acids. V lost 4 bases, J lost 7 bases, and 12 bases stayed unmatched. Here the CDR3 DNA reads TGTGCCAGCAGCCGACCTCGGTCAGGGGGCGACGGGGAGCTGTTTTTT. Its translation: CASSRPRSGGDGELFF.

J is TRBJ2-3 and V is TRBV11-3; a weak D match, TRBD2 (7 bases). V lost 6 bases and J lost 3, with 13 bases in between. Per the germline V gene, CDR1 is SGHNT and CDR2 is YENEEA. This CDR3 has 14 amino acids. For the CDR3, the DNA is TGTGCCAGCAGTCAGGGGAGGGGTACAGATACGCAGTATTTT. The encoded protein is CASSQGRGTDTQYF.

The chain combines TRBV7-6 with TRBJ1-6; D not certain. Deletions cut 3 bases from V and 7 bases from J, with 4 bases between. Germline V gene sequence: CDR1 SGHVS, CDR2 FNYEAQ. CDR3 length: 12 residues. As DNA, the CDR3 is TGTGCCAGCAGCTTGGCGAATTCACCCCTCCACTTT. This encodes CASSLANSPLHF.

The chain employs TRBV5-1 and TRBJ2-6; 10 bases are shared with TRBD1. This CDR3 comprises 20 residues. Germline lookup yields CDR1 SGHRS and CDR2 YFSETQ. Trimming removed 5 bases from V and 0 bases from J; junction bases left unmatched: 14. Here the CDR3 reads CASSLRTGGTGSSGANVLTF. As DNA, the CDR3 is TGCGCCAGCAGTCTCCGGACAGGGGGGACTGGATCCTCTGGGGCCAACGTCCTGACTTTC.

The rearrangement links TRBV5-1 to TRBJ1-1; 11 bases fit TRBD1. With V trimmed by 4 bases and J by 4 bases, 6 bases remained unmatched. The CDR3 is made up of 15 amino acids. CDR1 and CDR2 from the germline V gene are SGHRS and YFSETQ. The CDR3 region is CASSARTGGVTEAFF. CDR3 bases: TGCGCCAGCAGCGCCAGGACAGGGGGCGTCACTGAAGCTTTCTTT.

The CDR3 sequence is CASSSGQVSGANVLTF. The CDR3, as DNA: TGTGCCAGCAGTTCGGGACAGGTGTCTGGGGCCAACGTCCTGACTTTC. The chain has TRBV28 and TRBJ2-6; 8 positions match TRBD1. This CDR3 is 16 amino acids long. The ends lost 4 bases at V and 1 base at J; junction bases unmatched: 3. From germline, CDR1 is MDHEN and CDR2 SYDVKM.

This clone was observed a few times. The V and J genes are TRBV11-2 and TRBJ2-1; 13 bases line up with TRBD2. The V segment lost 7 bases and the J segment 5 bases; nucleotides outside the gene matches: 14. The CDR3 is made up of 18 amino acids. Germline V gene lookup returns CDR1 SGHAT and CDR2 FQNNGV. As DNA, the CDR3 is TGTGCCAGCAAGGGACGGGGACTAGCGGGGAGGTGGGACAATGAGCAGTTCTTC. It specifies CASKGRGLAGRWDNEQFF.

The chain combines TRBV5-1 with TRBJ1-1, with D maybe TRBD1 (5 bases). The CDR3 has 14 residues. Trimming removed 3 bases from V and 3 bases from J, with 12 bases in between. Germline-derived CDR1 and CDR2 are SGHRS and YFSETQ. Here the CDR3 DNA reads TGCGCCAGCAGCTCATTCGGGGGTGACACTGAAGCTTTCTTT. It specifies CASSSFGGDTEAFF.

With regard to this clone: The sample carries other DNA sequences with the same CDR3. The chain links TRBV29-1 to TRBJ2-3, with D possibly matching TRBD1 (6 bases). The V end lost 4 bases, the J end lost 3 bases, and 11 bases lay between the germline ends. Germline CDR1 is SQVTM and CDR2 is ANQGSEA. The CDR3 has 13 residues. CDR3 bases: TGCAGCGTTGTAGGGGGTTCGACAGATACGCAGTATTTT. As protein: CSVVGGSTDTQYF.